This T cell receptor beta chain was captured in a study of cytomegalovirus exposure and HLA in healthy donors. As for the study in general: Roughly 170 million T cells yielded 100 million or so unique TCR beta sequences in earlier analysis. Study conclusions and caveats: Highly shared variants forming one cluster were likely a sequencing artifact. A later analysis linked a missense variant in DCLRE1C to the trimming of TCR beta V and J genes.

PCR primers comprised 60 Vbeta and 13 Jbeta primers. TCRdb keeps only in-frame clones here, not all; method: immunoSEQ multiplex PCR. The sample comprises approximately 59,000 clones, 62% of which are singletons, and 2.5% to 3.5% rests with the top ten. About this clone itself: Its antigen is currently unknown.

CDR3 size: 15 residues. Germline CDR1 reads SGHTA; CDR2 reads FQGNSA. V lost 4 bases, J lost 3 bases, and 5 bases stayed unmatched. The sequence derives from a man aged 30-40 years in good health and CMV-seronegative. The V and J genes are TRBV7-2 and TRBJ2-7; 11 positions agree with TRBD2. The sample comprised PBMCs. In DNA, the CDR3 is TGTGCCAGCAGCTACGTGGGACTAGCGGACTACGAGCAGTACTTC. This sequence encodes CASSYVGLADYEQYF.